These 28 T cell receptor beta chains share one sample of origin, sequenced in a study of blood T cells in healthy people across ages. Next came a second PCR, run for about 7 to 12 cycles, which used a sample-barcoded 5' primer along with a J-beta primer mix. TCRdb re-called the 5' RACE reads through MiXCR, storing one row per CDR3 protein. The data show 1.8 million or so distinct CDR3 sequences, with roughly two fifths seen just once and about 21% held by the top ten. The sequencing sample was made of blood. These receptors were obtained from a human donor in good health.

V is TRBV10-3 and J is TRBJ1-2; no clear D. The ends were cut back, 8 bases at V and 6 bases at J, with 16 bases in the middle. The CDR3 runs to 13 residues. Germline CDR1 reads ENHRY; CDR2 reads SYGVKD. The CDR3 DNA follows: TGTGCCATCGGTGGCAGCGCCTCGGATGGCTACACCTTC. Amino acids: CAIGGSASDGYTF.

This chain's CDR3 is CASSQGRGSFF. The DNA of the CDR3 is TGCGCCAGCAGCCAAGGCAGGGGATCTTTCTTT. This sequence joins TRBV4-1 and TRBJ1-1; D possibly corresponds to TRBD1 (6 bases). Germline V CDR1 and CDR2: MGHRA, YSYEKL. The germline V and J ends were trimmed by 1 base and 12 bases, with 9 bases remaining between them. The CDR3 has 11 residues.

Remarks on this clonotype: The junction does not match germline at one end; this may be a read error. The rearrangement uses TRBV7-2 and TRBJ2-3, with 7 nucleotides matching TRBD2. This CDR3 is built from 15 residues. Germline CDR1 is SGHTA and CDR2 is FQGNSA. CDR3 sequence (DNA): TGTGCCGGCAGGCCCAGCGGGGTTAGCACAGATACGCAGTATTTT. This encodes CAGRPSGVSTDTQYF.

This clonotype came up a few times. The chain is built from TRBV5-1 and TRBJ2-1; no firm D call. Germline assignment: CDR1 SGHRS and CDR2 YFSETQ. The CDR3 is 15 residues long. The V and J ends lost 0 bases and 0 bases respectively, with 7 bases between them. In DNA form, the CDR3 reads TGCGCCAGCAGCTTGGAGTTCGGCTCCTACAATGAGCAGTTCTTC. Translation: CASSLEFGSYNEQFF.

The chain couples TRBV28 to TRBJ2-4; no definite D call. This CDR3 comprises 18 residues. Germline loops: CDR1 MDHEN, CDR2 SYDVKM. Trimming shortened V by 8 bases and J by 0 bases, and 23 bases separated the two germline ends. CDR3 loop: CASSRYPRSVLAKNIQYF. CDR3 nucleotide sequence: TGTGCCAGCTCGCGCTATCCTCGATCTGTCCTAGCCAAAAACATTCAGTACTTC. Supplemented by reference TRBV28 and TRBJ2-4, the full variable domain reads DVKVTQSSRYLVKRTGEKVFLECVQDMDHENMFWYRQDPGLGLRLIYFSYDVKMKEKGDIPEGYSVSREKKERFSLILESASTNQTSMYLCASSRYPRSVLAKNIQYFGAGTRLSVL.

The chain recombines TRBV20-1 with TRBJ2-1, with D perhaps given as TRBD1 or TRBD2 (5 bases each). Per germline, CDR1 DFQATT and CDR2 SNEGSKA (reference sequence). V was cut by 0 bases and J by 3 bases, with 15 bases left in between. This CDR3 spans 16 amino acids. This CDR3 is CSAREATGAVYNEQFF. The CDR3 region has the DNA TGCAGTGCTAGAGAAGCAACCGGGGCAGTCTACAATGAGCAGTTCTTC.

J is TRBJ2-1 and V is TRBV5-1; 13 bases fit TRBD2. Germline trimming cut 5 bases from V and 9 bases from J; bases unmatched to any gene: 8. CDR3 length: 15 residues. CDR1 and CDR2 from the germline V gene are SGHRS and YFSETQ. The CDR3 protein is CASRVTSGGATEQFF. In nucleotides, the CDR3 is TGCGCCAGCAGAGTCACTAGCGGGGGGGCGACTGAGCAGTTCTTC. Full variable domain (rest looked up from reference TRBV5-1 and TRBJ2-1): KAGVTQTPRYLIKTRGQQVTLSCSPISGHRSVSWYQQTPGQGLQFLFEYFSETQRNKGNFPGRFSGRQFSNSRSEMNVSTLELGDSALYLCASRVTSGGATEQFFGPGTRLTVL.

This clonotype was seen more than once but under ten times. The rearrangement joins TRBV18 to TRBJ2-4; D may be TRBD2 (5 bases). CDR1 KGHSH and CDR2 LQKENI come from the germline V gene. The germline V and J ends were trimmed by 3 bases and 3 bases, with 12 bases remaining between them. CDR3 length: 15 residues. CDR3 nucleotides: TGTGCCAGCTCACCGGAAAGCGGCGGCAAAAACATTCAGTACTTC. As protein: CASSPESGGKNIQYF. The full variable domain, rest sourced from reference TRBV18 and TRBJ2-4, is NAGVMQNPRHLVRRRGQEARLRCSPMKGHSHVYWYRQLPEEGLKFMVYLQKENIIDESGMPKERFSAEFPKEGPSILRIQQVVRGDSAAYFCASSPESGGKNIQYFGAGTRLSVL.

This clonotype was counted a few times. V usage is TRBV7-9 and J usage is TRBJ2-3; 12 nucleotides match TRBD1. CDR1 and CDR2 from the germline V gene are SEHNR and FQNEAQ (reference sequence). The ends lost 5 bases at V and 3 bases at J; junction bases unmatched: 6. The CDR3 has 16 amino acids. CDR3: CASSTRDRGRTDTQYF. CDR3 sequence (DNA): TGTGCCAGCAGCACCCGGGACAGGGGGCGTACAGATACGCAGTATTTT.

The chain recombines TRBV5-1 with TRBJ1-5, with 7 bases that match TRBD1. The CDR3 sequence is 15 residues long. The germline V gene has CDR1 SGHRS and CDR2 YFSETQ. J was trimmed by 4 bases and V by 4 bases; bases with no gene match: 8. The CDR3 loop reads CASSPGDRKNQPQHF. CDR3 coding DNA: TGCGCCAGCAGCCCCGGGGACAGAAAAAATCAGCCCCAGCATTTT.

V and J are TRBV7-2 and TRBJ2-3, with 14 bases matching TRBD2. J was trimmed by 5 bases and V by 5 bases; bases with no gene match: 15. Germline assignment: CDR1 SGHTA and CDR2 FQGNSA. This CDR3 spans 19 amino acids. The CDR3 protein is CASSPGGGGLAGVEDTQYF. The CDR3 DNA follows: TGTGCCAGCAGCCCCGGCGGGGGGGGACTAGCGGGGGTAGAAGATACGCAGTATTTT.

This clonotype is a singleton in its sample. Sequence at one end of the junction differs from germline and may be a read error. The chain has TRBV7-2 and TRBJ2-3, with 7 bases fitting TRBD2. Germline CDR1 is SGHTA and CDR2 is FQGNSA. The CDR3 runs to 17 residues. Written as DNA, the CDR3 is TGTGCCAGCAGCTTTGTAGGCGGGGGTTCTAGCACAGATATGCAGTATTTT. The encoded protein is CASSFVGGGSSTDMQYF. Full variable domain (missing parts from reference TRBV7-2 and TRBJ2-3): GAGVSQSPSNKVTEKGKDVELRCDPISGHTALYWYRQSLGQGLEFLIYFQGNSAPDKSGLPSDRFSAERTGGSVSTLTIQRTQQEDSAVYLCASSFVGGGSSTDMQYFGPGTRLTVL.

This clonotype was seen only a few times. The chain links TRBV6-5 to TRBJ1-5; 7 positions agree with TRBD1. The CDR3 runs 14 residues. V gave up 0 bases and J gave up 6 bases; unmatched junction bases: 2. CDR1 is MNHEY and CDR2 is SVGAGI in the germline V gene. The CDR3 DNA is TGTGCCAGCAGTTACTCATCAGGGGGTCAGCCCCAGCATTTT. This codes for CASSYSSGGQPQHF.

The chain employs TRBV27 and TRBJ2-5, with 9 bases that match TRBD2. The J call could be wrong; TRBJ2-7 is a better fit for the DNA end. The CDR3 totals 17 residues. Germline loops: CDR1 MNHEY, CDR2 SMNVEV (reference sequence). Here the CDR3 DNA reads TGTGCCAGCAGTTTATATGGGGTGTCTAGCGGGGACTACGAGCAGTACTTC. Its translation is CASSLYGVSSGDYEQYF.

This clonotype was found many times. J is TRBJ2-3 and V is TRBV7-9; D remains ambiguous. The CDR3 runs to 12 residues. In germline, CDR1 is SEHNR, CDR2 FQNEAQ (reference sequence). Trimming left V 5 bases short and J 3 bases short, with 6 bases between. CDR3 sequence (DNA): TGTGCCAGCAGCCACCTTACAGATACGCAGTATTTT. Translated: CASSHLTDTQYF.

The rearrangement joins TRBV27 to TRBJ2-7; D gene unclear. The V end lost 3 bases, the J end lost 4 bases, and 16 bases lay between the germline ends. This CDR3 has 15 residues. Germline-derived CDR1 and CDR2 are MNHEY and SMNVEV (reference sequence). CDR3: CASSFKPAQWYEQYF. CDR3 in DNA: TGTGCCAGCAGTTTTAAACCAGCTCAGTGGTACGAGCAGTACTTC.

The gene calls are TRBV4-3 and TRBJ1-5; no reliable D call. Trimming stripped 0 bases from V and 10 bases from J, with 10 bases between. The CDR3 spans 13 residues. Germline values: CDR1 LGHNA, CDR2 YSLEER. The CDR3 DNA sequence: TGCGCCAGCAGCCAAGAGTTACGCCTCCCCCAGCATTTT. Translating it yields CASSQELRLPQHF.

In this sample, this clonotype turned up once. The chain links TRBV29-1 to TRBJ2-1; 8 bases line up with TRBD1. Trimming took 7 bases from V and 7 from J; bases not matched to a gene: 9. Germline values: CDR1 SQVTM, CDR2 ANQGSEA. This CDR3 has 13 amino acids. The CDR3 nucleotides are TGCAGCGCCGCGAGCAGGGGGCGTAATGAGCAGTTCTTC. Translation gives CSAASRGRNEQFF.

The genes are TRBV20-1 and TRBJ2-3; D call uncertain. Trimming removed 6 bases from V and 1 base from J, with 8 bases in between. The germline V gene has CDR1 DFQATT and CDR2 SNEGSKA (reference sequence). There are 12 residues in the CDR3. The CDR3 region is CSAQQGTDTQYF. The CDR3 DNA is TGCAGTGCACAACAAGGCACAGATACGCAGTATTTT.

The chain employs TRBV28 and TRBJ2-7; tentatively, D is TRBD1 (5 bases). The germline V gene encodes CDR1 MDHEN and CDR2 SYDVKM. This CDR3 spans 15 amino acids. V was trimmed by 5 bases and J by 1 base, leaving 15 bases between them. The CDR3 protein is CASSALPGLSYEQYF. The CDR3 coding sequence is TGTGCCAGCAGTGCGCTGCCAGGGCTTTCCTACGAGCAGTACTTC.

The V and J genes are TRBV20-1 and TRBJ1-1; maybe TRBD1 (5 bases). The CDR3 sequence is 11 residues long. V was clipped by 5 bases and J by 1 base, with 5 bases between them. Germline-derived CDR1 and CDR2 are DFQATT and SNEGSKA (reference sequence). Here the CDR3 DNA reads TGCAGTGCTCAGGGGAACACTGAAGCTTTCTTT. This translates into CSAQGNTEAFF.

The CDR3 DNA sequence: TGCAGTGCTAGAGTTAATGCGGGGGGATACAATGAGCAGTTCTTC. This sequence encodes CSARVNAGGYNEQFF. The J gene is TRBJ2-1, the V gene TRBV20-1; 8 bases fit TRBD2. Trimming cost V 1 base and J 4 bases; bases outside gene matches: 6. The germline V gene encodes CDR1 DFQATT and CDR2 SNEGSKA (reference sequence). This CDR3 has 15 amino acids.

V usage is TRBV12-3 or TRBV12-4 and J usage is TRBJ2-3; 11 bases agree with TRBD2. V trimming: 7 bases; J trimming: 5 bases; junction bases outside the gene matches: 11. The CDR3 length is 16 residues. The CDR3 is CASTPDLAGGQDTQYF. For the CDR3, the DNA is TGTGCCAGCACCCCCGACTTAGCGGGGGGGCAAGATACGCAGTATTTT.

This clonotype was observed at least ten times. The V gene is TRBV3-1, the J gene TRBJ1-5; tentatively, D is TRBD1 (5 bases). This CDR3 has 14 residues. Germline-derived CDR1 and CDR2 are LGHDT and YNNKEL (reference sequence). The V end lost 3 bases, the J end lost 5 bases, and 11 bases lay between the germline ends. The CDR3 coding sequence is TGTGCCAGCAGCCAGGTGGGGGGTGATCAGCCCCAGCATTTT. It yields the protein CASSQVGGDQPQHF.

The chain has TRBV29-1 and TRBJ2-3; 11 bases are shared with TRBD1. Germline values: CDR1 SQVTM, CDR2 ANQGSEA. V lost 6 bases and J lost 2; bases outside the gene matches: 7. The CDR3 is 15 amino acids. In DNA form, the CDR3 reads TGCAGCGTGGGGACAGGGGGACAATTCACAGATACGCAGTATTTT. It codes for CSVGTGGQFTDTQYF.

In this sample, this clonotype turned up a few times. V gene TRBV12-3 or TRBV12-4 combines with J gene TRBJ2-7; the match to TRBD2 covers 7 bases. The CDR3 spans 17 residues. Unmatched junction bases numbered 13, after V lost 5 bases and J lost 0 bases. The CDR3: CASSPGGGRRSSYEQYF. CDR3 nucleotides: TGTGCCAGCAGTCCGGGGGGAGGGAGGAGGAGCTCCTACGAGCAGTACTTC.

The rearrangement joins TRBV11-2 to TRBJ2-3, with D possibly being TRBD1 or TRBD2 (6 bases each). Trimming removed 3 bases from V and 4 bases from J, with 17 bases in between. The CDR3 consists of 16 residues. Germline assignment: CDR1 SGHAT and CDR2 FQNNGV. This CDR3 reads CASSLIQGWEADTQYF. The DNA for the CDR3 is TGTGCCAGCAGCTTGATACAGGGTTGGGAGGCAGATACGCAGTATTTT.

This clonotype has just a few counts. This rearrangement joins TRBV7-3 to TRBJ2-1; the match to TRBD1 covers 9 bases. The germline gives CDR1 SGHTA, CDR2 FQGTGA. The CDR3 totals 15 residues. V trimming: 5 bases; J trimming: 6 bases; junction bases outside the gene matches: 8. The CDR3 nucleotides read TGTGCCAGCAGCCCAGGGACAGGGTTGCTCAATGAGCAGTTCTTC. It encodes CASSPGTGLLNEQFF.